Reported below is one T cell receptor (beta chain). Its antigen remains unidentified. The entry originates in a study of post-analysis software for immune sequencing data. Findings and caveats of the study: Five or six TRBV segments, TRBV5-6, TRBV5-1 and TRBV20-1 among them, were found more frequent in patients than controls.

The V gene's germline CDR1 is MNHNS and CDR2 SASEGT. V lost 7 bases and J 9 bases, leaving 10 bases between the germline ends. The CDR3 contains 11 residues. TCR beta cDNA libraries included unique molecular identifiers. TCRdb reprocessed the PCR reads via MiXCR and lists one record per CDR3 protein. The profile shows fewer than 700,000 distinct CDR3 sequences, 44% of them singletons. This rearrangement joins TRBV6-1 to TRBJ2-1; the D is unclear. Sequencing input: blood. The source is a girl aged 5-17 years with multiple sclerosis. The CDR3 sequence is CASTLVSEQFF. The CDR3 bases are TGTGCCAGCACCCTTGTGAGTGAGCAGTTCTTC.